One sample yielded the 20 T cell receptor beta chains listed below, sequenced in a study of blood T cell repertoires in COVID-19. Clones were read by immunoSEQ multiplex PCR, and TCRdb kept only the in-frame ones, dropping some. This table holds a few hundred thousand clones, under 85% found once. The specimen was peripheral blood. These receptors all stem from a man aged 30-40 years who had recovered from COVID-19.

J is TRBJ1-1 and V is TRBV12-3 or TRBV12-4, with D perhaps TRBD1 (6 bases). CDR3 length: 13 residues. Trimming took 5 bases from V and 9 from J, leaving 16 bases between them. CDR3 protein: CASSRLTGAKAFF. CDR3 in DNA: TGTGCCAGCAGTCGATTGACAGGCGCTAAAGCTTTCTTT.

This chain uses TRBV6-1 with TRBJ1-2; the D gene is possibly TRBD1 (5 bases). This CDR3 is built from 14 residues. The V gene lost 1 base and the J gene lost 3 bases, with 9 bases spanning the gap. Germline V lookup: CDR1 MNHNS, CDR2 SASEGT. CDR3: CASSEGDSYYGYTF. CDR3 DNA sequence: TGTGCCAGCAGTGAAGGCGACAGCTACTATGGCTACACCTTC.

The chain combines TRBV2 with TRBJ1-2; the D is unclear. The germline V gene has CDR1 SNHLY and CDR2 FYNNEI. V gave up 0 bases and J gave up 4 bases, with 12 bases separating them. The CDR3 sequence is 15 residues long. The CDR3: CASSEAAAYSYGYTF. The CDR3 DNA sequence: TGTGCCAGCAGTGAAGCCGCTGCGTACTCCTATGGCTACACCTTC.

The chain is built from TRBV5-6 and TRBJ2-3; TRBD2 might be the D (6 bases). Germline V gene sequence: CDR1 SGHDT, CDR2 YYEEEE. The CDR3 extends over 15 amino acids. V dropped 3 bases and J dropped 2 bases, with 13 bases sitting between them. The CDR3, as DNA: TGTGCCAGCAGCTATCCCGGGGGTTCCACAGATACGCAGTATTTT. This codes for CASSYPGGSTDTQYF.

V usage is TRBV5-1 and J usage is TRBJ2-1, with 11 bases that match TRBD2. Germline CDR1 SGHRS, CDR2 YFSETQ. The trim removed 4 bases at V and 13 bases at J, leaving 7 bases unmatched. There are 13 residues in the CDR3. The DNA for the CDR3 is TGCGCCAGCAGCCAGATTAGCGGGGGGGATCAGTTCTTC. This translates into CASSQISGGDQFF. The whole variable domain, filled in from reference TRBV5-1 and TRBJ2-1, reads KAGVTQTPRYLIKTRGQQVTLSCSPISGHRSVSWYQQTPGQGLQFLFEYFSETQRNKGNFPGRFSGRQFSNSRSEMNVSTLELGDSALYLCASSQISGGDQFFGPGTRLTVL.

This clone has a single count. V and J are TRBV5-1 and TRBJ2-5, with 11 positions matching TRBD1. Germline-derived CDR1 and CDR2 are SGHRS and YFSETQ. The CDR3 sequence is 15 residues long. J gave up 2 bases and V 4 bases, and 4 bases lay outside the gene matches. Here the CDR3 reads CASSGQGARQETQYF. For the CDR3, the DNA is TGCGCCAGCAGCGGACAGGGGGCTCGGCAAGAGACCCAGTACTTC. Looking up the rest from reference TRBV5-1 and TRBJ2-5 gives the full variable domain: KAGVTQTPRYLIKTRGQQVTLSCSPISGHRSVSWYQQTPGQGLQFLFEYFSETQRNKGNFPGRFSGRQFSNSRSEMNVSTLELGDSALYLCASSGQGARQETQYFGPGTRLLVL.

The chain combines TRBV19 with TRBJ1-3; the match to TRBD1 covers 8 bases. The trim removed 5 bases at V and 8 bases at J, leaving 14 bases unmatched. The length of the CDR3 is 16 residues. The germline V gene encodes CDR1 LNHDA and CDR2 SQIVND (reference sequence). CDR3 DNA: TGTGCCAGTAGTGTCGCCCGGGACAGGAGGCGGGACACCATATATTTT. Translating it yields CASSVARDRRRDTIYF. The full variable domain, with the rest looked up from reference TRBV19 and TRBJ1-3, is DGGITQSPKYLFRKEGQNVTLSCEQNLNHDAMYWYRQDPGQGLRLIYYSQIVNDFQKGDIAEGYSVSREKKESFPLTVTSAQKNPTAFYLCASSVARDRRRDTIYFGEGSWLTVV.

The rearrangement joins TRBV15 to TRBJ1-1; possibly TRBD1 for D (6 bases). Germline CDR1 and CDR2: LNHNV and YYDKDF (reference sequence). The length of the CDR3 is 15 residues. Between the trimmed V and J ends, which lost 1 base and 4 bases, there was a span of 13 bases. As DNA, the CDR3 is TGTGCCACCAGCAGAGGCAGGGGCTGGGGCACTGAAGCTTTCTTT. Translation gives CATSRGRGWGTEAFF.

In its sample, this clone was seen a few times. The rearrangement joins TRBV3-1 (or the pseudogene TRBV3-2) to TRBJ2-7; D gene uncertain. Germline CDR1 is LGHDT and CDR2 is YNNKEL (reference sequence). This CDR3 is built from 12 residues. V was shortened by 1 base and J by 2 bases, with 3 bases between the two germline ends. The CDR3 coding sequence is TGTGCCAGCAGCCAAGCCGCCTACGAGCAGTACTTC. Translation: CASSQAAYEQYF.

The chain uses TRBV3-1 (or the pseudogene TRBV3-2) and TRBJ2-1, with a weak D call TRBD1 (6 bases). Germline V gives CDR1 LGHDT, CDR2 YNNKEL (reference sequence). CDR3 length: 12 amino acids. V gave up 6 bases and J gave up 9 bases, with 12 bases separating them. The CDR3 bases are TGTGCCAGCAGTCCAGGGGCCGGTGAGCAGTTCTTC. The encoded protein is CASSPGAGEQFF.

The chain joins TRBV24-1 to TRBJ1-4, with 8 bases identical to TRBD1. Germline-derived CDR1 and CDR2 are KGHDR and SFDVKD. The CDR3 length is 18 residues. V gave up 0 bases and J gave up 8 bases; unmatched junction bases: 13. CDR3 residues: CATSDLGQGYLEGEKLFF. The CDR3 DNA reads as TGTGCCACCAGTGATTTGGGACAGGGTTATCTGGAGGGAGAAAAACTGTTTTTT.

This clone was recorded once. This chain links TRBV7-2 with TRBJ2-5; tentative D call: TRBD2 (6 bases). There are 14 residues in the CDR3. With 4 bases removed from V and 3 bases from J, the gap between germline ends came to 12 bases. Germline lookup yields CDR1 SGHTA and CDR2 FQGNSA. CDR3 bases: TGTGCCAGCAGCTCGAGGGGACTCAAAGAGACCCAGTACTTC. It translates to CASSSRGLKETQYF.

The chain employs TRBV25-1 and TRBJ1-2; 8 bases agree with TRBD1. There are 14 residues in the CDR3. The junction had 11 bases not matched to a gene; V was cut back by 7 bases and J by 7 bases. The germline CDR1 and CDR2 sequences are MGHDK and SYGVNS. CDR3 nucleotides: TGTGCCAGCACCGAATCGGACAGGGTCGGTGGCTACACCTTC. Protein: CASTESDRVGGYTF.

The chain has TRBV2 and TRBJ2-1; 11 bases fit TRBD2. V was clipped by 6 bases and J by 12 bases; unmatched bases: 1. Germline CDR1 is SNHLY and CDR2 is FYNNEI. This CDR3 region has 11 residues. The CDR3 spells CASSLAGGQFF. CDR3 sequence (DNA): TGTGCCAGCAGCCTAGCGGGGGGGCAGTTCTTC.

The gene calls are TRBV15 and TRBJ1-5, with TRBD1 matching 8 bases. V lost 3 bases to trimming and J lost 3 bases; unmatched junction nucleotides: 10. CDR3 length: 17 amino acids. Per the germline V gene, CDR1 is LNHNV and CDR2 is YYDKDF (reference sequence). CDR3 sequence reads: CATSSSNRGILNQPQHF. CDR3 nucleotide sequence: TGTGCCACCAGCAGCAGCAACAGGGGGATCCTCAATCAGCCCCAGCATTTT. Together with reference TRBV15 and TRBJ1-5, the CDR3 gives the full variable domain: DAMVIQNPRYQVTQFGKPVTLSCSQTLNHNVMYWYQQKSSQAPKLLFHYYDKDFNNEADTPDNFQSRRPNTSFCFLDIRSPGLGDTAMYLCATSSSNRGILNQPQHFGDGTRLSIL.

This clone has at least ten counts. The CDR3 reads CASSTGLNEQYV. The CDR3 DNA follows: TGTGCCAGCAGTACAGGGCTCAACGAGCAGTACGTC. The chain recombines TRBV2 with TRBJ2-7; perhaps TRBD1 as D (6 bases). Germline assignment: CDR1 SNHLY and CDR2 FYNNEI. V was pared by 5 bases and J by 5 bases, with 10 bases between. CDR3 length: 12 residues.

This chain uses TRBV5-1 with TRBJ1-6; 7 bases align to TRBD1. Germline CDR1 reads SGHRS; CDR2 reads YFSETQ. The CDR3 has 13 residues. V was pared by 6 bases and J by 9 bases, with 6 bases of the junction left unmatched. The chain's CDR3 is CASMKDRTSPLHF. CDR3 bases: TGCGCCAGCATGAAGGACAGGACTTCACCCCTCCACTTT.

The V and J genes are TRBV29-1 and TRBJ2-2, with 10 bases aligning to TRBD2. The CDR3 length is 15 residues. Trimming at V came to 7 bases and at J to 0 bases, leaving 5 bases not matched to a gene. The V gene's germline CDR1 is SQVTM and CDR2 ANQGSEA. CDR3 amino acids: CSAGTSAPNTGELFF. CDR3 DNA sequence: TGCAGCGCCGGGACTAGCGCCCCGAACACCGGGGAGCTGTTTTTT.

A single count supports this clone. The J gene is TRBJ1-2, the V gene TRBV7-9; the D gene is possibly TRBD1 (6 bases). V lost 2 bases and J lost 5, with 12 bases in between. This CDR3 is 14 amino acids long. Germline loops: CDR1 SEHNR, CDR2 FQNEAQ (reference sequence). The CDR3 here is CASSLTSGVYGYTF. The CDR3 nucleotides are TGTGCCAGCAGCTTAACGTCAGGGGTTTATGGCTACACCTTC.

V usage is TRBV6-5 and J usage is TRBJ1-1; no definite D call. Germline V lookup: CDR1 MNHEY, CDR2 SVGAGI. V lost 0 bases and J 1 base, leaving 9 bases between the germline ends. The CDR3 runs 15 residues. This CDR3 reads CASSYSNKQNTEAFF. For the CDR3, the DNA is TGTGCCAGCAGTTACTCGAATAAGCAGAACACTGAAGCTTTCTTT.